This T cell receptor beta chain was found in a study of CD8 T cells in ankylosing spondylitis. The study's findings and limits: Past studies reported some motif variants in reactive arthritis synovial fluid and blood. Made up of several highly homologous variants, a TCR beta motif appeared characteristic of ankylosing spondylitis blood.

Library preparation for TCR beta used quantitative 5'-RACE with molecular barcodes. TCRdb redid the calling of the 5' RACE reads with MiXCR, one entry per CDR3 protein. The profile covers 500,000 to 650,000 distinct CDR3 sequences, with roughly 5.3% appearing a single time and 3.5% taken by the ten largest. For this clonotype: As yet, its antigen is unknown.

The sequenced sample consisted of blood, either unsorted or a sorted T cell fraction (not recorded which). The receptor's source is a male donor with ankylosing spondylitis.

The CDR3 DNA is TGTGCCAGCAGCCCTTTCACAGGTTCCGGGGCCAACGTCCTGACTTTC. It yields the protein CASSPFTGSGANVLTF. The chain carries TRBV7-3 and TRBJ2-6; the D gene is possibly TRBD1 (5 bases). V shed 5 bases and J shed 4 bases, with 15 bases lying between them. The CDR3 runs 16 residues. Germline V lookup: CDR1 SGHTA, CDR2 FQGTGA.